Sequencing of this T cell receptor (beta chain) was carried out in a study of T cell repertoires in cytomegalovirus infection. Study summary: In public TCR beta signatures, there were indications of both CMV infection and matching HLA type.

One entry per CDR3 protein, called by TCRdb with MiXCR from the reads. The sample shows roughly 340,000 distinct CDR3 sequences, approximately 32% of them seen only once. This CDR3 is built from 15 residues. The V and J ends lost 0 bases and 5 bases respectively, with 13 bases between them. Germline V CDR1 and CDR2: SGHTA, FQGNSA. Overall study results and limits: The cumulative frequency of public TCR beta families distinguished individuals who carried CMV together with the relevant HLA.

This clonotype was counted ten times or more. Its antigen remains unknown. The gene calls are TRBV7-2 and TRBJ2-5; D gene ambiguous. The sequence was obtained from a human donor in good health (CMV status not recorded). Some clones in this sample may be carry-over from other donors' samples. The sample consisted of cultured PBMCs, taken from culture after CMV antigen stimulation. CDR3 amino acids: CASSLAGSLGETQYF. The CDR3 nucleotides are TGTGCCAGCAGCTTAGCGGGATCACTGGGGGAGACCCAGTACTTC. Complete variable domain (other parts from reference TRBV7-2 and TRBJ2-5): GAGVSQSPSNKVTEKGKDVELRCDPISGHTALYWYRQSLGQGLEFLIYFQGNSAPDKSGLPSDRFSAERTGGSVSTLTIQRTQQEDSAVYLCASSLAGSLGETQYFGPGTRLLVL.